A single sample gave rise to the 19 T cell receptor beta chains below, sequenced in a study of CXCR3 chemokines and chemotherapy response in bladder cancer. TCRdb independently ran MiXCR on the PCR reads; one entry per CDR3 protein. The sample yields approximately 13,000 distinct CDR3 sequences, around 12% seen once. The specimen was collected from a patient whose treatment included neoadjuvant chemotherapy. These receptors originate from a human donor with bladder cancer that did not respond to neoadjuvant chemotherapy.

This clonotype was seen only a few times. This chain uses TRBV7-9 with TRBJ2-7, with 7 nucleotides matching TRBD1. Per the germline V gene, CDR1 is SEHNR and CDR2 is FQNEAQ (reference sequence). V shed 0 bases, J shed 1 base, and the junction held 12 bases outside the gene matches. The CDR3 is made up of 18 amino acids. The CDR3 nucleotides read TGTGCCAGCAGCTTAGCCGCCATTGTAGGGGGCAGATCCTACGAGCAGTACTTC. Translated, it gives CASSLAAIVGGRSYEQYF. The variable domain in full, with the rest retrieved from reference TRBV7-9 and TRBJ2-7, is DTGVSQNPRHKITKRGQNVTFRCDPISEHNRLYWYRQTLGQGPEFLTYFQNEAQLEKSRLLSDRFSAERPKGSFSTLEIQRTEQGDSAMYLCASSLAAIVGGRSYEQYFGPGTRLTVT.

This clonotype has at least ten counts. The chain joins TRBV28 to TRBJ2-7; TRBD1 or TRBD2 may be the D gene (7 bases each). This CDR3 region has 14 residues. Germline lookup yields CDR1 MDHEN and CDR2 SYDVKM. V lost 5 bases to trimming and J lost 5 bases, with 16 bases between them. The CDR3 loop is CASSHQGGLNEQYF. The CDR3 DNA reads TGTGCCAGCAGTCACCAGGGGGGGCTCAACGAGCAGTACTTC.

Details on this clonotype: It is likely a read error: a sequence one base away is far more abundant. The V gene is TRBV6-1, the J gene TRBJ2-4; the D is unclear. Germline V gene sequence: CDR1 MNHNS, CDR2 SASEGT. The CDR3 contains 12 residues. The V end was cut by 4 bases, the J end by 13 bases, with 14 bases between. The DNA for the CDR3 is TGTGCCAGCAGTGTGACCAACAATGAGCAGTACTTC. Its protein is CASSVTNNEQYF.

This clonotype was picked up many times. J is TRBJ2-5 and V is TRBV9; D remains ambiguous. The CDR3 has 13 amino acids. The V end was cut by 3 bases, the J end by 4 bases, with 10 bases between. CDR1 and CDR2 from the germline V gene are SGDLS and YYNGEE. CDR3 in amino acids: CASSAGGPETQYF. CDR3 DNA: TGTGCCAGCAGCGCTGGTGGACCAGAGACCCAGTACTTC.

This clonotype is judged medium-sized. J is TRBJ1-1 and V is TRBV6-5; 8 nucleotides agree with TRBD1. The germline gives CDR1 MNHEY, CDR2 SVGAGI. V lost 1 base and J lost 7; bases outside the gene matches: 20. This CDR3 region has 19 residues. DNA for the CDR3: TGTGCCAGCAGTTACTTGTTGGGACAGGAAAGGGGGCTCTTAGATGAAGCTTTCTTT. Translating gives CASSYLLGQERGLLDEAFF.

Ten or more counts support this clonotype. The rearrangement links TRBV6-1 to TRBJ2-1, with D possibly being TRBD2 (5 bases). The CDR3 sequence is 14 residues long. From germline, CDR1 is MNHNS and CDR2 SASEGT. V was shortened by 6 bases and J by 3 bases, with 12 bases between the two germline ends. The CDR3 region is CASRDFSGYNEQFF. CDR3 DNA: TGTGCCAGCAGAGACTTCAGCGGCTACAATGAGCAGTTCTTC.

This clonotype was seen many times. The chain joins TRBV7-9 to TRBJ2-3; perhaps D is TRBD1 or TRBD2 (5 bases each). The V end was cut by 5 bases, the J end by 2 bases, with 11 bases between. Germline loops: CDR1 SEHNR, CDR2 FQNEAQ (reference sequence). The CDR3 has 14 residues. The CDR3 nucleotides read TGTGCCAGCAGCCTCGGGGCCTTCACAGATACGCAGTATTTT. Translation gives CASSLGAFTDTQYF. The variable domain in full, with the rest retrieved from reference TRBV7-9 and TRBJ2-3, is DTGVSQNPRHKITKRGQNVTFRCDPISEHNRLYWYRQTLGQGPEFLTYFQNEAQLEKSRLLSDRFSAERPKGSFSTLEIQRTEQGDSAMYLCASSLGAFTDTQYFGPGTRLTVL.

A few counts support this clonotype. The rearrangement uses TRBV28 and TRBJ2-7, with 14 bases that match TRBD2. The length of the CDR3 is 15 residues. The V segment lost 8 bases and the J segment 5 bases; nucleotides outside the gene matches: 8. Per germline, CDR1 MDHEN and CDR2 SYDVKM. CDR3 region: CASLRLAGGSHEQYF. In DNA form, the CDR3 reads TGTGCCAGCCTCCGACTAGCGGGAGGGAGCCACGAGCAGTACTTC.

Ten or more counts support this clonotype. This sequence joins TRBV5-4 and TRBJ1-2; possible D gene TRBD1, 5 bases. V lost 3 bases, J lost 0 bases, and 15 bases lay in between. The CDR3 loop spans 16 amino acids. Germline lookup yields CDR1 SGHNT and CDR2 YYREEE (reference sequence). CDR3 loop: CASSSEGPGANYGYTF. CDR3 DNA: TGTGCCAGCAGCTCAGAGGGGCCAGGAGCTAACTATGGCTACACCTTC.

Concerning this clonotype itself: This likely stems from a read error, as it lies one base from a far larger clone. The V and J genes are TRBV6-2 or TRBV6-3 and TRBJ1-1; D perhaps matches TRBD1 (5 bases). Trimming stripped 8 bases from V and 0 bases from J, with 16 bases between. The length of the CDR3 is 15 residues. Per germline, CDR1 MNHEY and CDR2 SVGEGT. CDR3 region: CASCLGRLMNTEAFF. CDR3 DNA: TGTGCCAGCTGCCTGGGACGCCTAATGAACACTGAAGCTTTCTTT.

This clonotype has a handful of counts. This sequence joins TRBV7-9 and TRBJ2-7; maybe TRBD1 (5 bases). The CDR3 runs to 14 residues. V shed 3 bases and J shed 1 base, with 10 bases lying between them. Germline V gives CDR1 SEHNR, CDR2 FQNEAQ (reference sequence). CDR3 amino acids: CASSLGRGSYEQYF. CDR3 in DNA: TGTGCCAGCAGCTTGGGGCGCGGTTCCTACGAGCAGTACTTC.

This clonotype qualifies as medium-sized. V gene TRBV6-6 combines with J gene TRBJ2-1; the match to TRBD2 covers 14 bases. Germline V gene sequence: CDR1 MNHNY, CDR2 SVGAGI (reference sequence). The V and J ends lost 6 bases and 0 bases, in that order; junction bases with no gene match: 10. The CDR3 consists of 19 residues. Here the CDR3 reads CASSFGLAGGRSSYNEQFF. CDR3 DNA sequence: TGTGCCAGCAGCTTCGGACTAGCGGGGGGAAGGAGCTCCTACAATGAGCAGTTCTTC.

The genes are TRBV9 and TRBJ1-3; a weak D match, TRBD1 (6 bases). CDR3 length: 14 residues. The germline V and J ends were trimmed by 0 bases and 2 bases, with 6 bases remaining between them. Germline V gene sequence: CDR1 SGDLS, CDR2 YYNGEE. The CDR3 coding sequence is TGTGCCAGCAGCGTAGACAGGGCTGGAAACACCATATATTTT. Translated, it gives CASSVDRAGNTIYF.

This clonotype showed up many times. The V and J genes are TRBV15 and TRBJ2-5, with 12 bases identical to TRBD2. CDR3 length: 16 amino acids. The trim removed 0 bases at V and 4 bases at J, leaving 3 bases unmatched. Germline CDR1 is LNHNV and CDR2 is YYDKDF (reference sequence). The CDR3 sequence is CATSRDGLAGPETQYF. CDR3 DNA: TGTGCCACCAGCAGAGATGGACTAGCGGGACCAGAGACCCAGTACTTC.

This clonotype was detected many times. The chain combines TRBV15 with TRBJ2-1, with 7 bases that match TRBD2. The V gene's germline CDR1 is LNHNV and CDR2 YYDKDF (reference sequence). Trimming removed 5 bases from V and 8 bases from J; junction bases left unmatched: 12. This CDR3 spans 15 amino acids. The DNA of the CDR3 is TGTGCCACCAGCCGGGGCGGGAGTTATGGCGATGAGCAGTTCTTC. As protein: CATSRGGSYGDEQFF.

This clonotype was seen repeatedly, ten times or more. This chain links TRBV12-3 or TRBV12-4 with TRBJ1-1; no reliable D call. The CDR3 has 12 residues. Trimming left V 3 bases short and J 2 bases short, with 4 bases between. As DNA, the CDR3 is TGTGCCAGCAGTTTCTCCAACACTGAAGCTTTCTTT. Amino acid sequence: CASSFSNTEAFF.

With regard to this clonotype: Sequence at one end of the junction differs from germline and may be a read error. This rearrangement joins TRBV7-9 to TRBJ1-1; 9 bases fit TRBD1. The CDR3 is 13 amino acids. From germline, CDR1 is SEHNR and CDR2 FQNEAQ (reference sequence). CDR3 amino acids: CASSSTGGTVAFF. The CDR3, as DNA: TGTGCCAGCAGTTCTACAGGGGGCACTGTAGCTTTCTTT.

This clonotype was recorded at least ten times. The CDR3 DNA follows: TGTGCCAGCAGTTTACGGGGACTCGCAGATGAGCAGTTCTTC. Protein: CASSLRGLADEQFF. This sequence joins TRBV12-3 or TRBV12-4 and TRBJ2-1; possible D gene TRBD2, 6 bases. CDR3 size: 14 residues. V was shortened by 2 bases and J by 8 bases, with 13 bases between the two germline ends.

This rearrangement joins TRBV20-1 to TRBJ1-4; TRBD1 might be the D (5 bases). V was trimmed by 3 bases and J by 8 bases, leaving 7 bases between them. The CDR3 has 11 amino acids. Germline CDR1 is DFQATT and CDR2 is SNEGSKA (reference sequence). CDR3 region: CSASRDEKLFF. The CDR3 coding sequence is TGCAGTGCTAGCAGGGACGAAAAACTGTTTTTT.